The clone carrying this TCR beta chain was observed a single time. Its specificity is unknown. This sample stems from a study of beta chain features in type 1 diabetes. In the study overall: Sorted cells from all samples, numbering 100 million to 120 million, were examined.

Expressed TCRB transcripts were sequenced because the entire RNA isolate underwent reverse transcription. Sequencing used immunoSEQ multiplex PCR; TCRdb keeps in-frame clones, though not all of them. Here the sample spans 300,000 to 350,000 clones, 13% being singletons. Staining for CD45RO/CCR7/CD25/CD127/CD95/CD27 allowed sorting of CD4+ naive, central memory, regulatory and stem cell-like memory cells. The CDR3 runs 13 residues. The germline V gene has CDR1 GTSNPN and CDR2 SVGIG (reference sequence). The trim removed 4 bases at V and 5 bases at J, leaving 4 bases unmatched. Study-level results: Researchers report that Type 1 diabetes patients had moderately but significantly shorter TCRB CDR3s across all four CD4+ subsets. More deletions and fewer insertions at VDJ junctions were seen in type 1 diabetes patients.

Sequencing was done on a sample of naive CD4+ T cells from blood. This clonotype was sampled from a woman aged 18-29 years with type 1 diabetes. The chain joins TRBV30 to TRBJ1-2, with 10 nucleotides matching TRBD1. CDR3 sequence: CAWTTGGSYGYTF. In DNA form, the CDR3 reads TGTGCCTGGACGACAGGGGGCTCTTATGGCTACACCTTC.